This T cell receptor (beta chain) was captured in a study of cytomegalovirus exposure and HLA in healthy donors. The study's findings and limits: Equally common other TCR beta chains were less clonally expanded than HLA-associated ones, a later analysis found. Earlier analysis found most TCR beta V segments productive about 87% or about 30% of the time.

Primers: 60 Vbeta forward and 13 Jbeta reverse. TCRdb keeps only in-frame clones here, not all; method: immunoSEQ multiplex PCR. The sample has 150,000 to 200,000 clones, 68% seen once. Germline V gene lookup returns CDR1 SGHRS and CDR2 YFSETQ. The CDR3 covers 15 residues. With V trimmed by 0 bases and J by 6 bases, 4 bases remained unmatched. A remark on this clone: The antigen remains undetermined.

The sequence was collected from a man aged 45 to 65 in good health and CMV-seronegative. The sequenced material came from PBMCs. J is TRBJ1-1 and V is TRBV5-1, with 11 positions matching TRBD1. CDR3 loop: CASSLAGQGAAEAFF. The CDR3 region has the DNA TGCGCCAGCAGCTTGGCCGGACAGGGGGCTGCTGAAGCTTTCTTT.